The 10 T cell receptor beta chains listed next were all sequenced from one sample in a study of post-analysis software for immune sequencing data. General study findings and limits: Elevated frequency relative to controls characterized roughly 5 TRBV segments in patients, TRBV5-6, TRBV5-1 and TRBV20-1 among them.

Their target antigens are unknown. Included in the TCR beta cDNA libraries were unique molecular identifiers. Each CDR3 protein gets one entry after TCRdb re-called the PCR reads with MiXCR. The repertoire holds 350,000 to 500,000 distinct CDR3 sequences, with approximately 37% as singletons. The sequencing input was blood. The receptors come from a girl aged 2-15 years with multiple sclerosis.

This sequence joins TRBV12-3 or TRBV12-4 and TRBJ1-5; the D gene is possibly TRBD1 (6 bases). The V end was cut by 6 bases, the J end by 0 bases, with 15 bases between. The CDR3 is made up of 16 amino acids. This CDR3 reads CASSHLGGLSNQPQHF. CDR3 bases: TGTGCCAGCAGCCACCTGGGGGGCCTTAGCAATCAGCCCCAGCATTTT.

This clonotype was detected a few times. This rearrangement joins TRBV29-1 to TRBJ2-3; tentatively, D is TRBD1 (6 bases). Trimming stripped 4 bases from V and 4 bases from J, with 9 bases between. The germline V gene has CDR1 SQVTM and CDR2 ANQGSEA. This CDR3 region has 12 residues. The CDR3 region is CSVVQGPDTQYF. The CDR3 nucleotides are TGCAGCGTTGTACAGGGCCCAGATACGCAGTATTTT.

The CDR3 protein is CASSDRNQETQYF. The CDR3 bases are TGTGCCAGCAGCGACAGGAACCAAGAGACCCAGTACTTC. The V gene is TRBV7-9, the J gene TRBJ2-5, with a possible D match to TRBD1 (6 bases). Germline values: CDR1 SEHNR, CDR2 FQNEAQ (reference sequence). Trimming cost V 5 bases and J 0 bases, with 7 bases left between them. The CDR3 contains 13 residues.

V gene TRBV29-1 combines with J gene TRBJ2-7; 7 bases map to TRBD1. The CDR3 extends over 15 amino acids. V trimming: 0 bases; J trimming: 4 bases; junction bases outside the gene matches: 9. Looked up from germline, CDR1 is SQVTM and CDR2 is ANQGSEA. CDR3: CSVEDWAGGRYEQYF. The CDR3 region has the DNA TGCAGCGTTGAAGATTGGGCAGGGGGTCGGTACGAGCAGTACTTC.

CDR3 in amino acids: CASSLKRGGTGELFF. In nucleotides, the CDR3 is TGTGCCAGCAGCTTAAAACGAGGGGGCACCGGGGAGCTGTTTTTT. The gene calls are TRBV7-8 and TRBJ2-2; possible D gene TRBD1, 6 bases. Germline CDR1 is SGHVS and CDR2 is FQNEAQ. There are 15 residues in the CDR3. Trimming left V 2 bases short and J 4 bases short, with 11 bases between. Looking up the rest from reference TRBV7-8 and TRBJ2-2 gives the full variable domain: GAGVSQSPRYKVAKRGQDVALRCDPISGHVSLFWYQQALGQGPEFLTYFQNEAQLDKSGLPSDRFFAERPEGSVSTLKIQRTQQEDSAVYLCASSLKRGGTGELFFGEGSRLTVL.

This clonotype appeared a few times. The chain carries TRBV29-1 and TRBJ2-7; D unclear. Germline CDR1 SQVTM, CDR2 ANQGSEA. The CDR3 totals 11 residues. V gave up 2 bases and J gave up 2 bases, with 4 bases separating them. CDR3: CSVENTYEQYF. The CDR3 DNA reads as TGCAGCGTTGAAAACACCTACGAGCAGTACTTC.

This clonotype was counted a few times. The chain couples TRBV20-1 to TRBJ1-4; tentative D call: TRBD1 (6 bases). V lost 2 bases, J lost 8 bases, and 18 bases lay in between. This CDR3 is built from 15 residues. The germline gives CDR1 DFQATT, CDR2 SNEGSKA (reference sequence). CDR3 sequence: CSARSPARGSEKLFF. In nucleotides, the CDR3 is TGCAGTGCTAGAAGTCCCGCCAGGGGTTCGGAAAAACTGTTTTTT.

This chain uses TRBV2 with TRBJ2-7, with 7 bases matching TRBD1. This CDR3 has 15 residues. Germline CDR1 reads SNHLY; CDR2 reads FYNNEI. After removal of 5 bases from V and 6 bases from J, the junction contained 13 bases not matched to a gene. In nucleotides, the CDR3 is TGTGCCAGCAGTTCTCCGACAGGGACCCGGGGCGAGCAGTACTTC. It specifies CASSSPTGTRGEQYF.

The V gene is TRBV7-3, the J gene TRBJ2-1, with unresolved D. CDR1 and CDR2 (germline): SGHTA, FQGTGA. The CDR3 has 14 amino acids. With 3 bases removed from V and 9 bases from J, the gap between germline ends came to 15 bases. The CDR3 DNA reads as TGTGCCAGCAGCTTGGCCGCTGAGTTAAGTGAGCAGTTCTTC. It yields the protein CASSLAAELSEQFF.

This clonotype has just a few counts. J is TRBJ2-5 and V is TRBV7-2; a possible D gene is TRBD2 (6 bases). Germline V gene lookup returns CDR1 SGHTA and CDR2 FQGNSA. V gave up 6 bases and J gave up 0 bases, with 11 bases separating them. CDR3 length: 14 residues. The CDR3 DNA is TGTGCCAGCAGTCCGGGACTGTACCAAGAGACCCAGTACTTC. Its translation: CASSPGLYQETQYF.